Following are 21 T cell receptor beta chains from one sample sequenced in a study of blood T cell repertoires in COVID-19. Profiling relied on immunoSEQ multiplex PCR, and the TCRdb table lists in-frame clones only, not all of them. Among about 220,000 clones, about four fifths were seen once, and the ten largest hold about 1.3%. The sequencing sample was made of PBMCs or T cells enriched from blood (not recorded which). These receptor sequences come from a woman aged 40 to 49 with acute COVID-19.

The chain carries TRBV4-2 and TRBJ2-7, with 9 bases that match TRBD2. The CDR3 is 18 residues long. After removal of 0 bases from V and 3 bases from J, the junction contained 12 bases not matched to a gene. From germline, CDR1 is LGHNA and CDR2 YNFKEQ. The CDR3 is CASSQELIAGATGYEQYF. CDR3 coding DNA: TGTGCCAGCAGCCAAGAGTTAATAGCGGGGGCTACGGGCTACGAGCAGTACTTC.

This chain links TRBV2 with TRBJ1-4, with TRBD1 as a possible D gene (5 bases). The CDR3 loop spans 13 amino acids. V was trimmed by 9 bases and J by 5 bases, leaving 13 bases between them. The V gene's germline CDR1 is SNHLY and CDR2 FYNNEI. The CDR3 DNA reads TGTGCCAGTGGGGGGAGGGGAAATGAAAAACTGTTTTTT. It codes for CASGGRGNEKLFF.

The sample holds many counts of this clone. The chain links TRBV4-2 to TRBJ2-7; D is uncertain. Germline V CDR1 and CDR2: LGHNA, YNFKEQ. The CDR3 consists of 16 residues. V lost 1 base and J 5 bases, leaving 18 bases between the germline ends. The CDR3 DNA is TGTGCCAGCAGCCAAGGCCATTACAGCCGATTTCACGAGCAGTACTTC. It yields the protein CASSQGHYSRFHEQYF.

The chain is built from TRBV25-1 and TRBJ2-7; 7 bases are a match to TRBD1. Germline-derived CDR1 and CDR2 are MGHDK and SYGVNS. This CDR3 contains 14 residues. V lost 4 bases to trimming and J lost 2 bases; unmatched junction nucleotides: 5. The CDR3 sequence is CASSGATGAYEQYF. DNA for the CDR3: TGTGCCAGCAGTGGGGCAACAGGGGCCTACGAGCAGTACTTC.

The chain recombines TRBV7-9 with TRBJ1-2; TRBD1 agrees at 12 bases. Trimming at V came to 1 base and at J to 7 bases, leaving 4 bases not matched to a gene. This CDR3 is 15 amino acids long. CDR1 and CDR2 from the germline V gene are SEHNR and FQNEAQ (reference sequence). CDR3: CASSLGGTGGFGYTF. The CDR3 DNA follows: TGTGCCAGCAGCTTAGGCGGGACAGGGGGCTTTGGCTACACCTTC.

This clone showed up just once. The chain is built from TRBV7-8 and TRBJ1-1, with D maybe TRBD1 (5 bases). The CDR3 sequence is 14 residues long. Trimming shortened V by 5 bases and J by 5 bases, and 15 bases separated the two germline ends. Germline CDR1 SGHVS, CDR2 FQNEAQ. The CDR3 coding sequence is TGTGCCAGCAGCCCCGAGCGAACAGGAACTGAAGCTTTCTTT. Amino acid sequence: CASSPERTGTEAFF.

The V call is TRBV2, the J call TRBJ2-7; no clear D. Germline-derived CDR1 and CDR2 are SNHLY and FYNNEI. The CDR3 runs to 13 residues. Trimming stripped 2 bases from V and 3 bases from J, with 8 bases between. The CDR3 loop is CASSETESYEQYF. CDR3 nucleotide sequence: TGTGCCAGCAGTGAAACCGAGAGCTACGAGCAGTACTTC.

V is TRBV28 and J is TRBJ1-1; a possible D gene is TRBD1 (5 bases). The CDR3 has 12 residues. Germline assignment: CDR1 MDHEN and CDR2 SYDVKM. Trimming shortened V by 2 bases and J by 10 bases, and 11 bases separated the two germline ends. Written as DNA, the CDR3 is TGTGCCAGCAGTTTACGAACGGGGGTAGCTTTCTTT. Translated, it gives CASSLRTGVAFF.

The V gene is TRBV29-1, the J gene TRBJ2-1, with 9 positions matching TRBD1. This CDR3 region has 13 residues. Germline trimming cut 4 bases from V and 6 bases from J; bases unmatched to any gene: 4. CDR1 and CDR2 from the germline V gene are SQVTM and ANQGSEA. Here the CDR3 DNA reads TGCAGCGTTGGGGGACAGGGCCGCAATGAGCAGTTCTTC. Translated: CSVGGQGRNEQFF.

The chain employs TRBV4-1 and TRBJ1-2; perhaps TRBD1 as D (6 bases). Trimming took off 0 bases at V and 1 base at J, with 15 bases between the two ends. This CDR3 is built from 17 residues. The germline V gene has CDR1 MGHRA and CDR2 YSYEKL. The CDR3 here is CASSQDRGRGVNYGYTF. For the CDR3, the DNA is TGCGCCAGCAGCCAAGACCGGGGGCGGGGGGTTAACTATGGCTACACCTTC.

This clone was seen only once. CDR3 residues: CASSKDRILYGYTF. The CDR3 coding sequence is TGTGCCAGCAGCAAGGACAGGATCCTTTATGGCTACACCTTC. The genes are TRBV7-2 and TRBJ1-2; the match to TRBD1 covers 7 bases. This CDR3 is 14 amino acids long. Trimming removed 5 bases from V and 5 bases from J; junction bases left unmatched: 8. The germline gives CDR1 SGHTA, CDR2 FQGNSA.

CDR3 residues: CASSLTLAGSAGELFF. Written as DNA, the CDR3 is TGCGCCAGCAGCTTAACCCTAGCGGGGTCGGCCGGGGAGCTGTTTTTT. The genes are TRBV5-1 and TRBJ2-2; 9 bases map to TRBD2. The germline V gene has CDR1 SGHRS and CDR2 YFSETQ. The CDR3 contains 16 residues. The junction had 8 bases not matched to a gene; V was cut back by 2 bases and J by 6 bases.

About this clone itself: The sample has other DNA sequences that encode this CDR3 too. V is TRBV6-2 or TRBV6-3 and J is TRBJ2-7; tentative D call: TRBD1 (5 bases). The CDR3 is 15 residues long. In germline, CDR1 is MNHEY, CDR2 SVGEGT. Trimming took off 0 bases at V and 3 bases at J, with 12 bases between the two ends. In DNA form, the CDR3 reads TGTGCCAGCAGTTACTCGAAGACAGCAATCTACGAGCAGTACTTC. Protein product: CASSYSKTAIYEQYF.

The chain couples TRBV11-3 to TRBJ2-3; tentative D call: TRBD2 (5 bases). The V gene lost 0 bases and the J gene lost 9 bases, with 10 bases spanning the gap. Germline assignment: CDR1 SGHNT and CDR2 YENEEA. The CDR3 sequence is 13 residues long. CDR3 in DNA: TGTGCCAGCAGCTTAGATACGCGGGCCACGCAGTATTTT. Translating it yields CASSLDTRATQYF.

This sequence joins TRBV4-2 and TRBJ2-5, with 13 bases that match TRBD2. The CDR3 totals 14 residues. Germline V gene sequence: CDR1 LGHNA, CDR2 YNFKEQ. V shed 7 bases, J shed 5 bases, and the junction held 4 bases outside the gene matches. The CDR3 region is CASTLTSGRETQYF. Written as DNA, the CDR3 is TGTGCCAGCACATTGACTAGCGGGAGGGAGACCCAGTACTTC.

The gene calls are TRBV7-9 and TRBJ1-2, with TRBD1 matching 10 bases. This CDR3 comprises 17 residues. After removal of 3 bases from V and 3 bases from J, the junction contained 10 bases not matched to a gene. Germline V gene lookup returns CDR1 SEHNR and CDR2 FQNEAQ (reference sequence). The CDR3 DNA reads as TGTGCCAGCAGCTTCCCTCCGGGACAGGGGTTAGACTATGGCTACACCTTC. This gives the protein CASSFPPGQGLDYGYTF.

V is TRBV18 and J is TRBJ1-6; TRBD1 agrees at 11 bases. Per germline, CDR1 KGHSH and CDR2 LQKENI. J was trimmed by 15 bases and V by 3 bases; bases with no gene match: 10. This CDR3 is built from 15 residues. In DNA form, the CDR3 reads TGTGCCAGCTCACCCGGACAGGGGGCCACACTGCTCCTCCACTTT. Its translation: CASSPGQGATLLLHF.

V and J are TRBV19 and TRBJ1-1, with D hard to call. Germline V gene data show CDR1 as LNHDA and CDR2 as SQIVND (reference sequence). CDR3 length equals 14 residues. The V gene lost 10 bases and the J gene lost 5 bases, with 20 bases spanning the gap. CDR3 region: CATLPNYPGTEAFF. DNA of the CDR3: TGTGCCACCCTACCCAACTATCCGGGGACTGAAGCTTTCTTT.

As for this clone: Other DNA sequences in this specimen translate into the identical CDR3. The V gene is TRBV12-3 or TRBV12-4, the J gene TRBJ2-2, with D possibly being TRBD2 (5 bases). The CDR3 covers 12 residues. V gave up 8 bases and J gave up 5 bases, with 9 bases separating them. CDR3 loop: CASLRGTGELFF. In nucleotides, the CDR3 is TGTGCCAGCCTAAGAGGGACCGGGGAGCTGTTTTTT.

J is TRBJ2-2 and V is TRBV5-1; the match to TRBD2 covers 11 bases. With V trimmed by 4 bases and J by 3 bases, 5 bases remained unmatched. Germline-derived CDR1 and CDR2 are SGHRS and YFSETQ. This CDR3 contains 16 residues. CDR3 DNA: TGCGCCAGCAGCGCCGGGGGACTAGCGGACACCGGGGAGCTGTTTTTT. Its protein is CASSAGGLADTGELFF.

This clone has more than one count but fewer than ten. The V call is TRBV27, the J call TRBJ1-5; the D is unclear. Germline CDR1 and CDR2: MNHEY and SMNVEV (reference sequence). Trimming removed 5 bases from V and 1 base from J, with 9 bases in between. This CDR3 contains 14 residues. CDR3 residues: CASSPRGSNQPQHF. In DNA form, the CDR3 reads TGTGCCAGCAGTCCTCGAGGCAGCAATCAGCCCCAGCATTTT.